This passage covers 17 T cell receptor beta chains from one sample sequenced in a study of CD8 T cells in Susac syndrome. Reverse transcription of about 0.45 to 1 ug RNA was performed with random hexamers. TCRdb called the immunoSEQ multiplex PCR reads again in MiXCR, with one record for every CDR3 protein. The table has around 50,000 distinct CDR3 sequences, roughly 92% seen once. Sequenced: CD8+ T cells from PBMCs. These TCRs come from a human donor in good health.

The chain is built from TRBV7-9 and TRBJ2-7; the D is unclear. With 1 base removed from V and 3 bases from J, the gap between germline ends came to 7 bases. The CDR3 totals 13 residues. Germline lookup yields CDR1 SEHNR and CDR2 FQNEAQ (reference sequence). Here the CDR3 reads CASSLDTGYEQYF. The CDR3 nucleotides are TGTGCCAGCAGCTTAGATACGGGCTACGAGCAGTACTTC.

This clonotype was found once. The chain has TRBV27 and TRBJ2-2, with 7 bases lining up with TRBD2. After removal of 3 bases from V and 3 bases from J, the junction contained 4 bases not matched to a gene. Germline CDR1 MNHEY, CDR2 SMNVEV (reference sequence). This CDR3 region has 15 residues. The CDR3 reads CASSFAGVDTGELFF. CDR3 coding DNA: TGTGCCAGCAGTTTTGCGGGGGTGGACACCGGGGAGCTGTTTTTT.

This sequence joins TRBV6-4 and TRBJ2-2; 8 bases match TRBD2. The length of the CDR3 is 15 residues. CDR1 MRHNA and CDR2 SNTAGT come from the germline V gene. V lost 3 bases and J lost 3; bases outside the gene matches: 3. The CDR3 DNA sequence: TGTGCCAGCAGTGATGGAGCGGGAGACACCGGGGAGCTGTTTTTT. Amino acids: CASSDGAGDTGELFF.

V gene TRBV7-9 combines with J gene TRBJ2-3, with 12 bases identical to TRBD1. Germline V gene lookup returns CDR1 SEHNR and CDR2 FQNEAQ (reference sequence). This CDR3 is built from 15 residues. Germline trimming cut 3 bases from V and 3 bases from J; bases unmatched to any gene: 1. The CDR3 is CASSLGQGATDTQYF. For the CDR3, the DNA is TGTGCCAGCAGCTTGGGACAGGGGGCGACAGATACGCAGTATTTT.

J is TRBJ2-1 and V is TRBV3-1; TRBD2 might be the D (6 bases). Germline-derived CDR1 and CDR2 are LGHDT and YNNKEL (reference sequence). The CDR3 is made up of 18 amino acids. V lost 2 bases and J 1 base, leaving 18 bases between the germline ends. The CDR3 DNA reads TGTGCCAGCAGCCAAAGCGAAACTAGCCTACTATCCTACAATGAGCAGTTCTTC. Encoded protein: CASSQSETSLLSYNEQFF.

The chain employs TRBV27 and TRBJ2-1; 10 bases are shared with TRBD2. In germline, CDR1 is MNHEY, CDR2 SMNVEV (reference sequence). The CDR3 extends over 16 amino acids. V lost 5 bases, J lost 9 bases, and 13 bases stayed unmatched. CDR3 nucleotide sequence: TGTGCCAGCAGTACGGGAAGCGGGAGGGCCTGGGGTGAGCAGTTCTTC. It translates to CASSTGSGRAWGEQFF.

The chain uses TRBV5-1 and TRBJ2-7; D tentatively fits TRBD1 or TRBD2 (5 bases each). V was trimmed by 4 bases and J by 7 bases, leaving 18 bases between them. CDR1 is SGHRS, CDR2 YFSETQ, per germline. There are 14 residues in the CDR3. CDR3 sequence reads: CASSLGTAFMEQYF. The CDR3 coding sequence is TGCGCCAGCAGCCTGGGGACCGCCTTCATGGAGCAGTACTTC.

The chain carries TRBV7-9 and TRBJ2-2, with TRBD1 matching over 8 bases. Germline CDR1 reads SEHNR; CDR2 reads FQNEAQ (reference sequence). This CDR3 has 14 amino acids. V shed 5 bases and J 5 bases; nucleotides not matched to a gene: 4. Here the CDR3 DNA reads TGTGCCAGCAGCGCCACAGGGGGAACCGGGGAGCTGTTTTTT. It codes for CASSATGGTGELFF.

This clonotype occurred once. This sequence joins TRBV29-1 and TRBJ2-7; D is possibly TRBD1 or TRBD2 (5 bases each). The CDR3 length is 14 residues. V lost 4 bases and J lost 2, with 15 bases in between. The germline V gene has CDR1 SQVTM and CDR2 ANQGSEA. The CDR3 DNA reads TGCAGCGTTGTAGGTGGGACCTACCCCTACGAGCAGTACTTC. It codes for CSVVGGTYPYEQYF.

This chain connects TRBV18 to TRBJ2-7; D may be TRBD2 (5 bases). Germline V gene data show CDR1 as KGHSH and CDR2 as LQKENI. V shed 3 bases and J shed 3 bases, with 12 bases lying between them. The CDR3 is 14 residues long. This CDR3 is CASSPRSGLYEQYF. The CDR3, as DNA: TGTGCCAGCTCACCCCGGTCCGGACTCTACGAGCAGTACTTC.

V and J are TRBV7-9 and TRBJ2-1; a weak D match, TRBD2 (6 bases). Germline values: CDR1 SEHNR, CDR2 FQNEAQ (reference sequence). This CDR3 comprises 15 residues. V was pared by 5 bases and J by 7 bases, with 18 bases between. The CDR3 reads CASSQSSGLFNEQFF. CDR3 nucleotide sequence: TGTGCCAGCAGCCAAAGTAGCGGACTGTTTAATGAGCAGTTCTTC.

The chain uses TRBV4-1 and TRBJ1-3, with D unclear. Germline V CDR1 and CDR2: MGHRA, YSYEKL. Between the trimmed V and J ends, which lost 0 bases and 7 bases, there was a span of 4 bases. CDR3 length: 12 amino acids. The CDR3 reads CASSQEGNTIYF. CDR3 bases: TGCGCCAGCAGCCAAGAGGGGAACACCATATATTTT.

This clonotype was seen a few times. The chain has TRBV3-1 and TRBJ1-2; 8 positions match TRBD1. This CDR3 contains 16 residues. Looked up from germline, CDR1 is LGHDT and CDR2 is YNNKEL (reference sequence). With 4 bases clipped from V and 4 bases from J, the junction kept 11 bases outside the gene matches. The CDR3 sequence: CASSRSRTGPFYGYTF. The CDR3, as DNA: TGTGCCAGCAGCCGCAGTCGGACAGGGCCTTTCTATGGCTACACCTTC.

The chain links TRBV27 to TRBJ1-5; 11 nucleotides line up with TRBD1. Germline V gene sequence: CDR1 MNHEY, CDR2 SMNVEV (reference sequence). V gave up 5 bases and J gave up 2 bases; unmatched junction bases: 8. CDR3 size: 17 residues. CDR3 DNA: TGTGCCAGCAGTCCGAGGACAGGGGGCAATGGCAATCAGCCCCAGCATTTT. It is translated as CASSPRTGGNGNQPQHF.

The V call is TRBV29-1, the J call TRBJ2-1; 9 bases fit TRBD2. Trimming cost V 4 bases and J 0 bases; bases outside gene matches: 4. From germline, CDR1 is SQVTM and CDR2 ANQGSEA. The CDR3 sequence is 15 residues long. In DNA form, the CDR3 reads TGCAGCGTTGGAGGACTAGCGCGCTCCTACAATGAGCAGTTCTTC. Translation: CSVGGLARSYNEQFF.

The V gene is TRBV4-3, the J gene TRBJ2-7, with 13 bases aligning to TRBD2. V dropped 3 bases and J dropped 3; count of bases not matched to a gene: 8. This CDR3 is 17 amino acids long. The germline gives CDR1 LGHNA, CDR2 YSLEER. For the CDR3, the DNA is TGCGCCAGCAGCCATGCCGGGACTAGCGGGGTTCTCTACGAGCAGTACTTC. Amino acid sequence: CASSHAGTSGVLYEQYF.

The chain carries TRBV4-1 and TRBJ2-7; TRBD1 might be the D (6 bases). CDR3 length equals 17 residues. In germline, CDR1 is MGHRA, CDR2 YSYEKL. Trimming took off 8 bases at V and 3 bases at J, with 26 bases between the two ends. CDR3 in DNA: TGCGCCAGCGCGGTTTCAGACCAGGGGCTGGGGAACTACGAGCAGTACTTC. Translating it yields CASAVSDQGLGNYEQYF.